This T cell receptor (beta chain) appears in the sequencing data of a study of vaccination and CD4 T cells after COVID-19 (dated by TCRdb to between 2021 and 2023). Regarding the study in general: SARS-CoV-2 positivity had been established in the convalescent patients by nasal swab PCR, and mild disease was recorded in several of these patients and severe disease in one. Post-COVID blood samples were collected from convalescent patients a median of about 92 days after diagnosis, with a range of about 30 to 161 days. In more than eight COVID-19 convalescent patients and 4 infection-naive healthy vaccine recipients, researchers compared the spike-specific CD4+ TCR repertoire from before mRNA vaccination with the repertoire from after. The time from the second vaccine dose to post-vaccine blood sampling had a median of roughly 72 days and ranged from about 12 to 250 days. Control cultures used a CEFX viral epitope pool as positive control, an HIV-1 Nef peptide pool as negative control, or no peptide. Each participant got two doses of either the Pfizer-BioNTech BNT162b2 vaccine (n=8) or the Moderna mRNA-1273 vaccine (n=2). Six males and four females were included in the convalescent cohort, with two Hispanic individuals, seven Caucasians, two Asians and one multiracial person represented. The cultures were stimulated with overlapping spike peptide pools from SARS-CoV-2 and from the common cold coronaviruses HCoV-NL63, HCoV-OC43 and HCoV-229E. What the research found in general, with its limitations: In convalescent patients, a median roughly 86% of post-vaccine SARS-CoV-2-reactive clones were detected only after vaccination, suggesting vaccine-specific priming. Although the median number of SARS-CoV-2-reactive clonotypes went up from fewer than 25 after infection to some 40 after vaccination, the increase was not significant. Of the vaccine-specific clones in convalescent patients, 304 of 307, or nearly all, reacted only to SARS-CoV-2 spike and did not cross-react with common cold coronaviruses. Only a relatively small number of convalescent patients were included in the study, and early timepoints following natural infection were not analyzed.

Concerning this clonotype itself: The antigen this receptor binds is unknown. Base qualities are not at hand, and no much larger clone is one base apart.

V is pruned by 1 base and J by 9 bases, leaving 11 bases of the junction without a gene match. The CDR3 holds 15 amino acids from the cysteine to the phenylalanine. CDR3 DNA is the only sequence kept; it has 45 bases, read in frame from the first base. The CDR1 and CDR2 encoded by the germline V gene are LGHNA and YSLEER. Explained via the paper, the treatment or condition label denotes: approximately nine-day PBMC culture with coronavirus spike peptide pools or control peptides (ViraFEST assay). The ViraFEST assay, used in the study, expanded antigen-specific T cells with peptide pools and then identified the expanded clonotypes through TCR sequencing. The convalescent patients' positive SARS-CoV-2 PCR tests fell between March and December 2020, which was before the Alpha, Beta and Delta variants emerged in the United States. Each well held about 2.2 million PBMCs cultured in IMDM containing roughly 5% human AB serum and approximately 9.4 IU/ml IL-2, with 8.5 to 10 ug/ml peptide pools added. Half of the culture medium was replaced with fresh IL-2-containing medium on days 3 and 7. After around 11 days of culture, CD4+ T cells were isolated by negative selection with the EasySep CD4+ T cell isolation kit. PBMCs were separated from whole blood using Ficoll-Paque Plus gradient centrifugation and then either used fresh or cryopreserved at -140C. Culture conditions were generally each tested in triplicate wells.

Library generation was performed with PCR. DNA from cultured CD4+ T cells underwent TCR sequencing with the Oncomine TCR Beta short-read assay at the Johns Hopkins FTIC core. The QIAamp micro DNA kit was used to extract genomic DNA from the cultured CD4+ T cells. The Oncomine TCR Beta libraries from cultured CD4+ T cells were pooled using unique dual indexes and then sequenced on an Illumina iSeq 100. The paper's data handling went like this. Non-productive sequences were removed, and CDR3s not starting with C, not ending with F or W, or shorter than 7 amino acids were discarded. The MANAFEST web application identified antigen-specific clonotypes by comparing peptide-stimulated wells against reference wells and other culture wells. Positive clones required FDR below 0.05, an odds ratio above 5, and productive frequency above 0.1% in at least two of three replicate wells. Clonotypes that were significantly expanded in both SARS-CoV-2 spike wells and at least one common cold coronavirus spike condition were defined as cross-reactive. Similarity between CDR3 sequences was evaluated in R version 3.6.1 using Levenshtein distances (stringdist) and unrooted phylogenetic trees (ape). In-frame beta chains were kept once TCRdb had trimmed the public reads at Q25 with fastp and called clones with MiXCR. Entries that share a CDR3 protein sequence are merged under the most common genes and DNA. TCRdb's processing, not the authors' own work, is the source of the V and J calls. The sample table records about 12,000 distinct CDR3 sequences; approximately 60% of these occur just once. The ten largest clones capture less than 9% of the sample.

This specimen was CD4+ T cells from blood, cultured in vitro, taken before SARS-CoV-2 vaccination. The V gene is TRBV4-3 and the J gene is TRBJ2-7; 8 of the junction bases match TRBD2. The source of this sequence is a human donor who had recovered from COVID-19. CDR3 loop: CASSQGVSGIGGQYF. The DNA sequence is TGCGCCAGCAGCCAAGGGGTTAGCGGGATTGGCGGGCAGTACTTC.